This passage covers 18 T cell receptor beta chains from one sample sequenced in a study of blood T cell repertoires in COVID-19. Sequencing used immunoSEQ multiplex PCR; TCRdb keeps in-frame clones, though not all of them. The profile shows about 46,000 clones, approximately 87% of them singletons. Sequencing was done on a sample of peripheral blood. The origin of the receptors is a human donor in a cohort sampled during active COVID-19.

The chain has TRBV7-8 and TRBJ2-5; D may be TRBD1 (6 bases). V was shortened by 2 bases and J by 9 bases, with 16 bases between the two germline ends. Germline V gene lookup returns CDR1 SGHVS and CDR2 FQNEAQ. The CDR3 is made up of 14 amino acids. The CDR3 DNA sequence: TGTGCCAGCAGCTTACTTTCACAGGGTAAAGCCCAGTACTTC. Protein product: CASSLLSQGKAQYF.

As to this clone: A read error may produce the germline difference seen at one junction end. The V and J genes are TRBV18 and TRBJ1-3; 9 positions match TRBD1. CDR1 KGHSH and CDR2 LQKENI come from the germline V gene. This CDR3 comprises 15 residues. The CDR3 sequence is CASSPQGASGNTIYF. The CDR3 nucleotides read TGTGCCAGCTCCCCACAGGGGGCTTCTGGAAACACCATATATTTT.

The chain uses TRBV27 and TRBJ2-7, with 11 bases matching TRBD2. Germline loops: CDR1 MNHEY, CDR2 SMNVEV (reference sequence). V was clipped by 2 bases and J by 7 bases; unmatched bases: 7. The CDR3 extends over 15 amino acids. DNA for the CDR3: TGTGCCAGCAGTTTAGCTAGCGGGGGGCTTGGGGAGCAGTACTTC. It translates to CASSLASGGLGEQYF.

Only one count was recorded for this clone. The V and J genes are TRBV21-1 and TRBJ2-3; the D call TRBD1 from the table was never checked on the DNA. TRBV21-1 has pseudogene status. The CDR3 is made up of 15 amino acids. The CDR3, as DNA: TGTGCCAGCGCTACTTCAGGGGGGCGCACAGATACGCAGTATTTT. Encoded protein: CASATSGGRTDTQYF.

Only one count was recorded for this clone. The J gene is TRBJ2-1, the V gene TRBV27; TRBD1 is a possible D gene (6 bases). The CDR3 consists of 15 residues. V was cut by 0 bases and J by 5 bases, with 11 bases left in between. The germline CDR1 and CDR2 sequences are MNHEY and SMNVEV (reference sequence). This chain's CDR3 is CASSLSMGAHNEQFF. The CDR3 region has the DNA TGTGCCAGCAGTTTATCGATGGGGGCGCACAATGAGCAGTTCTTC.

The J gene is TRBJ1-1, the V gene TRBV19, with 9 bases lining up with TRBD1. The ends lost 1 base at V and 3 bases at J; junction bases unmatched: 3. This CDR3 region has 15 residues. Germline CDR1 LNHDA, CDR2 SQIVND (reference sequence). The CDR3 spells CASSIARTGDTEAFF. The CDR3 coding sequence is TGTGCCAGTAGTATAGCACGGACAGGGGACACTGAAGCTTTCTTT.

There are a few counts of this clone. In DNA form, the CDR3 reads TGTGCCAGCAGTGTAGGGCCTACGACAGCCAGGGGCAATCAGCCCCAGCATTTT. As protein: CASSVGPTTARGNQPQHF. This sequence joins TRBV2 and TRBJ1-5; possibly TRBD1 for D (5 bases). CDR1 is SNHLY, CDR2 FYNNEI, per germline. The CDR3 length is 18 residues. Trimming took 4 bases from V and 2 from J, leaving 21 bases between them.

The J gene is TRBJ1-2, the V gene TRBV6-2 or TRBV6-3; D is ambiguous. Trimming took 5 bases from V and 7 from J, leaving 14 bases between them. Germline V gene sequence: CDR1 MNHEY, CDR2 SVGEGT. The CDR3 sequence is 13 residues long. CDR3 loop: CASSPPETFGYTF. DNA for the CDR3: TGTGCCAGCAGTCCGCCAGAAACGTTTGGCTACACCTTC.

The genes are TRBV6-2 or TRBV6-3 and TRBJ1-5, with D maybe TRBD1 (6 bases). The length of the CDR3 is 14 residues. Germline CDR1 reads MNHEY; CDR2 reads SVGEGT. V lost 6 bases to trimming and J lost 6 bases, with 15 bases between them. The CDR3 here is CASSLRQEVQPQHF. CDR3 bases: TGTGCCAGCAGCCTTCGACAGGAGGTTCAGCCCCAGCATTTT.

The chain links TRBV18 to TRBJ1-2, with 12 positions matching TRBD1. Per germline, CDR1 KGHSH and CDR2 LQKENI. The V segment lost 3 bases and the J segment 4 bases; nucleotides outside the gene matches: 3. This CDR3 has 15 amino acids. CDR3 sequence (DNA): TGTGCCAGCTCACCGGGACAGGGGGCCTCCTATGGCTACACCTTC. Translation: CASSPGQGASYGYTF.

This chain links TRBV3-1 (or the pseudogene TRBV3-2) with TRBJ2-7; 7 bases fit TRBD2. The ends lost 5 bases at V and 2 bases at J; junction bases unmatched: 3. The CDR3 loop spans 13 amino acids. CDR1 is LGHDT and CDR2 is YNNKEL in the germline V gene (reference sequence). The CDR3 is CASSGAGAYEQYF. The CDR3, as DNA: TGTGCCAGCAGCGGGGCGGGGGCCTACGAGCAGTACTTC.

This clone was seen once. The chain has TRBV5-1 and TRBJ2-5; TRBD2 aligns across 7 bases. Unmatched junction bases numbered 5, after V lost 1 base and J lost 2 bases. CDR1 is SGHRS, CDR2 YFSETQ, per germline. The CDR3 extends over 15 amino acids. CDR3 residues: CASSLKWGGQETQYF. In nucleotides, the CDR3 is TGCGCCAGCAGCTTGAAGTGGGGAGGGCAAGAGACCCAGTACTTC.

The V and J genes are TRBV5-5 and TRBJ2-2; 7 nucleotides align to TRBD2. Germline V lookup: CDR1 SGHKS, CDR2 YYEKEE (reference sequence). J lost 5 bases, V lost 0 bases, and 4 bases had no gene match. The CDR3 consists of 15 residues. The CDR3 here is CASSLGGGNTGELFF. CDR3 in DNA: TGTGCCAGCAGCTTGGGCGGGGGAAATACCGGGGAGCTGTTTTTT. The full variable domain, its missing parts supplied by reference TRBV5-5 and TRBJ2-2, is DAGVTQSPTHLIKTRGQQVTLRCSPISGHKSVSWYQQVLGQGPQFIFQYYEKEERGRGNFPDRFSARQFPNYSSELNVNALLLGDSALYLCASSLGGGNTGELFFGEGSRLTVL.

V gene TRBV4-1 combines with J gene TRBJ1-3, with TRBD1 identical over 10 bases. The trim removed 4 bases at V and 8 bases at J, leaving 5 bases unmatched. CDR3 length: 14 residues. Germline CDR1 and CDR2: MGHRA and YSYEKL. DNA for the CDR3: TGCGCCAGCAGCCTTGGACAGGGGGACCACACCATATATTTT. Amino acid sequence: CASSLGQGDHTIYF.

The chain uses TRBV6-5 and TRBJ2-7, with 8 bases matching TRBD1. CDR1 is MNHEY and CDR2 is SVGAGI in the germline V gene. The CDR3 extends over 13 amino acids. Germline trimming cut 5 bases from V and 4 bases from J; bases unmatched to any gene: 4. CDR3 DNA: TGTGCCAGCAGTCTGGGACAGGTTTACGAGCAGTACTTC. Protein product: CASSLGQVYEQYF.

This rearrangement joins TRBV6-1 to TRBJ1-5; 9 positions agree with TRBD1. The germline V gene has CDR1 MNHNS and CDR2 SASEGT. The CDR3 covers 15 residues. The V and J ends lost 1 base and 6 bases, in that order; junction bases with no gene match: 4. This chain's CDR3 is CASSEVGTGFQPQHF. CDR3 coding DNA: TGTGCCAGCAGTGAAGTAGGGACAGGGTTTCAGCCCCAGCATTTT.

This chain links TRBV29-1 with TRBJ2-7, with TRBD1 identical over 11 bases. The ends lost 4 bases at V and 5 bases at J; junction bases unmatched: 1. The CDR3 has 12 amino acids. Germline CDR1 reads SQVTM; CDR2 reads ANQGSEA. Here the CDR3 DNA reads TGCAGCGTTGGGACAGGGGGCCACGAGCAGTACTTC. Amino acids: CSVGTGGHEQYF.

The CDR3 nucleotides are TGTGCCAGCAGTGATAACGGTTTCAAAAACATTCAGTACTTC. Its protein product is CASSDNGFKNIQYF. The rearrangement joins TRBV6-1 to TRBJ2-4; no definite D call. CDR3 length: 14 residues. Trimming left V 3 bases short and J 3 bases short, with 9 bases between. CDR1 is MNHNS, CDR2 SASEGT, per germline.